The rows below give T cell receptor beta chains drawn from one sample of a study of PD-1 blockade in classical Hodgkin lymphoma. Using immunoSEQ multiplex PCR, the repertoire was profiled, and TCRdb retains in-frame clones only, with some absent. The sample records around 45,000 clones, approximately 70% being singletons. Here the sequenced sample was peripheral blood mononuclear cells (PBMCs), taken before the second cycle of nivolumab. The source is a human donor with classical Hodgkin lymphoma. CDR3s include the opening cysteine and the closing phenylalanine or tryptophan. A D gene is named only where the DNA matches it firmly. Clone size, where shown, is once, few, many, or a class for clones that have expanded.

TRBV27	TRBJ2-7	NA	TRBD1	CASSPFTGEEQYF	TGTGCCAGCAGTCCCTTCACAGGGGAAGAGCAGTACTTC
TRBV29-1	TRBJ1-3	NA	TRBD1	CSVGTGGSGNTIYF	TGCAGCGTAGGAACAGGGGGCTCTGGAAACACCATATATTTT
TRBV9	TRBJ1-1	NA	NA	CATSPDTNTEAFF	TGTGCCACATCCCCGGACACAAACACTGAAGCTTTCTTT
TRBV6-5	TRBJ2-7	NA	NA	CASSYLGGYEQYF	TGTGCCAGCAGTTACCTGGGGGGCTACGAGCAGTACTTC
TRBV5-1	TRBJ2-7	NA	NA	CASSWDRTNEQYF	TGCGCCAGCAGCTGGGACCGGACGAACGAGCAGTACTTC
TRBV28	TRBJ1-2	NA	TRBD1	CASKTGTNYGYTF	TGTGCCAGCAAGACAGGGACTAACTATGGCTACACCTTC
TRBV9	TRBJ2-1	NA	NA	CASSPGARITYNEQFF	TGTGCCAGTAGCCCAGGGGCCCGGATAACTTACAATGAGCAGTTCTTC
TRBV2	TRBJ2-1	NA	NA	CASSDFYNEQFF	TGTGCCAGCAGCGACTTCTACAATGAGCAGTTCTTC
TRBV9	TRBJ2-1	NA	TRBD2	CASSVRTSGPYNEQFF	TGTGCCAGCAGCGTACGTACTAGCGGGCCGTACAATGAGCAGTTCTTC
TRBV9	TRBJ2-5	once	TRBD2	CASSPSGGAAFQETQYF	TGTGCCAGCAGCCCCTCGGGAGGAGCGGCCTTCCAAGAGACCCAGTACTTC
TRBV5-4	TRBJ2-7	NA	TRBD2	CASSATEAGGLHEQYF	TGTGCCAGCAGCGCCACGGAAGCGGGGGGGCTTCACGAGCAGTACTTC
TRBV19	TRBJ1-2	few	NA	CASTGITTDNYGYTF	TGTGCCAGTACCGGGATTACGACGGATAACTATGGCTACACCTTC
TRBV29-1	TRBJ2-3	NA	NA	CSVKFTSQYF	TGCAGCGTTAAATTTACCTCTCAGTATTTT
TRBV25-1	TRBJ2-5	NA	TRBD2	CASGDSGRETQYF	TGTGCCAGCGGAGATAGCGGGAGGGAGACCCAGTACTTC
TRBV9	TRBJ1-1	NA	NA	CASSSPLEENTEAFF	TGTGCCAGCAGCTCCCCCCTTGAGGAGAACACTGAAGCTTTCTTT
TRBV30	TRBJ1-1	NA	NA	CAWSMGDNTEAFF	TGTGCCTGGAGTATGGGGGACAACACTGAAGCTTTCTTT
TRBV9	TRBJ1-2	NA	TRBD1	CASSVDRTGRGYTF	TGTGCCAGCAGCGTTGATCGGACAGGGAGAGGCTACACCTTC
TRBV5-4	TRBJ2-7	NA	NA	CASSLNRREQYF	TGTGCCAGCAGCTTAAACAGGCGCGAGCAGTACTTC
TRBV6-5	TRBJ2-3	NA	TRBD2	CASSLGGAAGDTQYF	TGTGCCAGCAGTCTCGGGGGGGCGGCTGGGGATACGCAGTATTTT
TRBV12-5	TRBJ1-1	medium-sized	NA	CASGLNRDSTAFF	TGTGCTAGTGGTTTGAACAGGGATTCTACGGCTTTCTTT
TRBV7-7	TRBJ2-5	once	NA	CASSLAVAGETQYF	TGTGCTAGCAGCTTAGCGGTTGCAGGAGAGACCCAGTACTTC
TRBV4-3	TRBJ2-7	NA	TRBD2	CASSEGLAASYEQYF	TGCGCCAGCAGCGAAGGACTAGCGGCTTCCTACGAGCAGTACTTC
TRBV15	TRBJ2-7	few	NA	CATSRERMRGEQYF	TGTGCCACCAGCAGAGAGCGAATGAGGGGGGAGCAGTACTTC
TRBV27	TRBJ2-6	NA	NA	CASSSGANVLTF	TGTGCCAGCAGTTCTGGGGCCAACGTCCTGACTTTC
TRBV10-3	TRBJ1-5	medium-sized	TRBD1	CALSDRGGNQPQHF	TGTGCCCTTAGTGACAGGGGGGGCAATCAGCCCCAGCATTTT
TRBV19	TRBJ2-3	NA	NA	CASSIGQAFTDTQYF	TGTGCCAGTAGTATAGGACAGGCCTTCACAGATACGCAGTATTTT
TRBV5-1	TRBJ2-7	NA	NA	CASSLGALLYEQYF	TGCGCCAGCAGCTTGGGGGCCTTACTTTACGAGCAGTACTTC
TRBV25-1	TRBJ2-1	NA	NA	CASSEGPNEQFF	TGTGCCAGCAGTGAGGGCCCCAATGAGCAGTTCTTC
TRBV7-8	TRBJ1-5	NA	NA	CASSNRQELTQPQHF	TGTGCCAGCAGCAATCGGCAGGAATTAACTCAGCCCCAGCATTTT
TRBV28	TRBJ2-2	once	NA	CASSLYAGELFF	TGTGCCAGCAGTTTATACGCCGGGGAGCTGTTTTTT
TRBV4-3	TRBJ2-1	NA	NA	CASSHGRAQGNEQFF	TGCGCCAGCAGCCACGGACGCGCACAAGGCAATGAGCAGTTCTTC
TRBV7-3	TRBJ2-2	NA	NA	CASSFGGIGELFF	TGTGCCAGCAGCTTTGGGGGAATCGGGGAGCTGTTTTTT
TRBV6-5	TRBJ1-2	few	TRBD1	CASSPPGQLTGYTF	TGTGCCAGCAGTCCCCCGGGACAGCTGACAGGCTACACCTTC
TRBV30	TRBJ2-5	NA	NA	CAWSAGVRETQYF	TGTGCCTGGAGCGCCGGGGTCCGGGAGACCCAGTACTTC
TRBV9	TRBJ2-2	NA	NA	CASSDITGELFF	TGTGCCAGCAGCGACATCACCGGGGAGCTGTTTTTT
TRBV4-2	TRBJ1-5	medium-sized	NA	CASSQPQGQPQHF	TGTGCCAGCAGCCAACCTCAGGGGCAGCCCCAGCATTTT
TRBV5-4	TRBJ2-2	NA	NA	CASSLITEYPTGELFF	TGTGCCAGCAGCTTGATTACAGAGTACCCCACCGGGGAGCTGTTTTTT
TRBV7-7	TRBJ2-2	NA	NA	CASSLGENTGELFF	TGTGCCAGCAGCTTAGGCGAAAACACCGGGGAGCTGTTTTTT
TRBV30	TRBJ1-5	once	TRBD1	CAWNKQGYSQPQHF	TGTGCCTGGAACAAACAGGGGTATAGTCAGCCCCAGCATTTT
TRBV5-6	TRBJ2-4	once	NA	CASSLAPGRLAKNIQYF	TGTGCCAGCAGCTTGGCCCCCGGCAGGTTAGCCAAAAACATTCAGTACTTC
TRBV12-5	TRBJ2-3	once	NA	CASGLGLAAITDTQYF	TGTGCTAGTGGTTTAGGGCTAGCAGCTATCACAGATACGCAGTATTTT
TRBV10-3	TRBJ2-2	NA	TRBD2	CAISESASGVNTGELFF	TGTGCCATCAGTGAGTCGGCTAGCGGAGTAAACACCGGGGAGCTGTTTTTT
TRBV7-9	TRBJ2-3	NA	TRBD2	CASSPPTSGGAPDTQYF	TGTGCCAGCAGCCCACCGACTAGCGGGGGGGCCCCAGATACGCAGTATTTT
TRBV6-6	TRBJ1-1	few	NA	CASSYTRIEAFF	TGTGCCAGCAGTTACACGCGGATTGAAGCTTTCTTT
TRBV6-5	TRBJ1-2	NA	NA	CASALVTTNYGYTF	TGTGCCAGCGCCCTCGTGACAACTAACTATGGCTACACCTTC